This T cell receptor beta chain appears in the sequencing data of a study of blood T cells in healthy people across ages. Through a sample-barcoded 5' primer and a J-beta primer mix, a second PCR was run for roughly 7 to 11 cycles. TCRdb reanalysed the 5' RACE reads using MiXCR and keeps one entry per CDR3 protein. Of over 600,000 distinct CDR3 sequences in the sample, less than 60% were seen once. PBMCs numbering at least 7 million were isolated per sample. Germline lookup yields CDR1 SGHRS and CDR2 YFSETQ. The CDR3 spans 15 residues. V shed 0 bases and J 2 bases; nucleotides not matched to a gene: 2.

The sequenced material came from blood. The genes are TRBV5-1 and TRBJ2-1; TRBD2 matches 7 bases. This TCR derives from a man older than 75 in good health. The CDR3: CASSLAAGAYNEQFF. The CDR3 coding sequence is TGCGCCAGCAGCTTGGCGGCGGGAGCCTACAATGAGCAGTTCTTC. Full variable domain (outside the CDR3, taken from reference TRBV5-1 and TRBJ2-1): KAGVTQTPRYLIKTRGQQVTLSCSPISGHRSVSWYQQTPGQGLQFLFEYFSETQRNKGNFPGRFSGRQFSNSRSEMNVSTLELGDSALYLCASSLAAGAYNEQFFGPGTRLTVL.